This record concerns one T cell receptor beta chain sequence. Seattle participants joined during active infection and were tracked over time. As originally analysed: Reference gene primer amplification yielded estimated nucleated cell counts. Repertoires were generated with immunoSEQ multiplex PCR, while TCRdb's copy carries only in-frame clones and drops some. V and J calls and clone size come straight from that table; D and trimming were deduced from the DNA. The table records around 290,000 clones, around nine tenths of them present only once. This sample was included in a study of blood T cell repertoires in COVID-19. Study information: Spain, Italy and the United States supplied samples that represented acute and convalescent COVID-19. From T cells, B-cell-depleted T cells, or PBMCs came the material, which was cDNA or gDNA.

This CDR3 has 14 residues. CDR1 SNHLY and CDR2 FYNNEI come from the germline V gene. The V end was cut by 7 bases, the J end by 9 bases, with 16 bases between. Sequencing input: peripheral blood. The receptor was isolated from a woman in her seventies with COVID-19, enrolled during active disease. The rearrangement joins TRBV2 to TRBJ1-6; D is unresolved. CDR3 coding DNA: TGTGCCAGCAAACCGGCGGACCGGGGTTCACCCCTCCACTTT. Translation gives CASKPADRGSPLHF.